Below, 21 T cell receptor beta chains from the same sample are listed, as sequenced in a study of blood T cell repertoires in COVID-19. Using immunoSEQ multiplex PCR, the repertoire was profiled, and TCRdb retains in-frame clones only, with some absent. This sample has about 100,000 clones, with about 80% found just once. The sample consisted of peripheral blood. The receptors originated from an older woman with acute or convalescent COVID-19.

This rearrangement joins TRBV30 to TRBJ1-5, with TRBD1 identical over 9 bases. The trim removed 5 bases at V and 4 bases at J, leaving 9 bases unmatched. The CDR3 length is 15 residues. Germline loops: CDR1 GTSNPN, CDR2 SVGIG (reference sequence). CDR3 DNA sequence: TGTGCCTGGGGGACAGGGTTACGGGCTAATCAGCCCCAGCATTTT. Protein product: CAWGTGLRANQPQHF.

The chain has TRBV6-4 and TRBJ1-1; TRBD1 matches 7 bases. This CDR3 spans 14 amino acids. Germline V gene lookup returns CDR1 MRHNA and CDR2 SNTAGT. With V trimmed by 4 bases and J by 2 bases, 4 bases remained unmatched. This CDR3 is CASSADRVNTEAFF. The CDR3 DNA reads as TGTGCCAGCAGTGCCGACAGGGTCAACACTGAAGCTTTCTTT.

V and J are TRBV14 and TRBJ1-3; D unclear. The CDR3 loop spans 16 amino acids. From germline, CDR1 is SGHDN and CDR2 FVKESK. The germline V and J ends were trimmed by 0 bases and 3 bases, with 12 bases remaining between them. The CDR3 loop is CASSQDYGYGGNTIYF. The CDR3 DNA follows: TGTGCCAGCAGCCAAGACTACGGGTACGGTGGAAACACCATATATTTT.

The gene calls are TRBV5-4 and TRBJ2-3; 7 bases agree with TRBD2. Germline V gene lookup returns CDR1 SGHNT and CDR2 YYREEE (reference sequence). This CDR3 has 14 residues. After removal of 4 bases from V and 1 base from J, the junction contained 3 bases not matched to a gene. CDR3 nucleotides: TGTGCCAGCAGCAGCGGGGCCGGCACAGATACGCAGTATTTT. Its translation: CASSSGAGTDTQYF.

This clone turned up a few times. V is TRBV10-3 and J is TRBJ1-2, with 7 bases fitting TRBD1. The V and J ends lost 7 bases and 2 bases, in that order; junction bases with no gene match: 7. This CDR3 has 14 residues. Germline values: CDR1 ENHRY, CDR2 SYGVKD. Here the CDR3 DNA reads TGTGCCATCACAAGGACAGGAGCCAACTATGGCTACACCTTC. Translating it yields CAITRTGANYGYTF.

This chain connects TRBV2 to TRBJ2-6, with 7 bases that match TRBD1. Germline V CDR1 and CDR2: SNHLY, FYNNEI. Trimming at V came to 7 bases and at J to 1 base, leaving 4 bases not matched to a gene. This CDR3 is built from 15 residues. CDR3 sequence reads: CASTRDSSGANVLTF. In DNA form, the CDR3 reads TGTGCCAGCACCCGGGACAGTTCTGGGGCCAACGTCCTGACTTTC.

This clone was detected only a few times. The gene calls are TRBV10-1 and TRBJ2-1; the match to TRBD2 covers 12 bases. CDR1 and CDR2 from the germline V gene are WNHNN and SYGVQD (reference sequence). V shed 0 bases and J 8 bases; nucleotides not matched to a gene: 5. The CDR3 contains 16 residues. The CDR3 nucleotides are TGCGCCAGCAGTGAGTCACTAGCGGGGGGTATCGATGAGCAGTTCTTC. Protein sequence: CASSESLAGGIDEQFF.

This chain connects TRBV7-9 to TRBJ1-2; 8 nucleotides line up with TRBD1. Germline V gene lookup returns CDR1 SEHNR and CDR2 FQNEAQ (reference sequence). The J segment lost 6 bases and the V segment lost 5 bases, leaving 5 bases of the junction unmatched. The CDR3 contains 13 residues. The CDR3 reads CASSRGQGDGYTF. CDR3 coding DNA: TGTGCCAGCAGCAGAGGACAGGGTGATGGCTACACCTTC.

The rearrangement links TRBV29-1 to TRBJ1-2; 8 nucleotides match TRBD1. Germline V gene data show CDR1 as SQVTM and CDR2 as ANQGSEA. V lost 3 bases and J lost 6; bases outside the gene matches: 9. CDR3 length: 14 amino acids. CDR3 loop: CSVEDWTGTDGYTF. In DNA, the CDR3 is TGCAGCGTTGAGGACTGGACAGGGACGGATGGCTACACCTTC.

V usage is TRBV19 and J usage is TRBJ1-5; D is uncertain. In germline, CDR1 is LNHDA, CDR2 SQIVND (reference sequence). The CDR3 is made up of 12 amino acids. The V gene lost 9 bases and the J gene lost 6 bases, with 12 bases spanning the gap. The CDR3 region has the DNA TGTGCCAGCAACATTGCCTTTCAGCCCCAGCATTTT. Amino acids: CASNIAFQPQHF.

CDR3 sequence reads: CASSGTGISGNTIYF. The CDR3 DNA reads TGTGCCAGCAGTGGGACAGGGATCTCTGGAAACACCATATATTTT. This chain links TRBV2 with TRBJ1-3; 8 bases agree with TRBD1. J was trimmed by 0 bases and V by 4 bases; bases with no gene match: 2. This CDR3 is 15 amino acids long. In germline, CDR1 is SNHLY, CDR2 FYNNEI.

The chain is built from TRBV19 and TRBJ1-1; D is ambiguous. V was shortened by 3 bases and J by 1 base, with 9 bases between the two germline ends. Per the germline V gene, CDR1 is LNHDA and CDR2 is SQIVND (reference sequence). This CDR3 spans 14 amino acids. CDR3 amino acids: CASSIREGNTEAFF. DNA for the CDR3: TGTGCCAGTAGTATCCGCGAGGGGAACACTGAAGCTTTCTTT.

This sequence joins TRBV5-6 and TRBJ1-1; 8 bases fit TRBD1. The V segment lost 4 bases and the J segment 5 bases; nucleotides outside the gene matches: 7. This CDR3 has 14 residues. Germline V lookup: CDR1 SGHDT, CDR2 YYEEEE. CDR3 amino acids: CASSRDRGRTEAFF. As DNA, the CDR3 is TGTGCCAGCAGCAGAGACAGGGGAAGAACTGAAGCTTTCTTT.

In DNA form, the CDR3 reads TGTGCCAGCAGCTCGACAGGGTCGGGTAATTCACCCCTCCACTTT. It specifies CASSSTGSGNSPLHF. This chain uses TRBV7-9 with TRBJ1-6; 7 positions match TRBD1. V gave up 4 bases and J gave up 6 bases; unmatched junction bases: 6. CDR3 length equals 15 residues. Germline loops: CDR1 SEHNR, CDR2 FQNEAQ (reference sequence).

J is TRBJ2-1 and V is TRBV19, with D possibly being TRBD2 (6 bases). The CDR3 covers 13 residues. Germline V lookup: CDR1 LNHDA, CDR2 SQIVND (reference sequence). V lost 5 bases and J lost 9, with 14 bases in between. The CDR3 spells CASSPRLVGEQFF. The CDR3 region has the DNA TGTGCCAGTAGTCCCCGACTAGTCGGTGAGCAGTTCTTC.

The chain has TRBV14 and TRBJ2-1; 9 bases are shared with TRBD1. Germline lookup yields CDR1 SGHDN and CDR2 FVKESK. J gave up 3 bases and V 4 bases, and 7 bases lay outside the gene matches. The CDR3 is made up of 16 amino acids. For the CDR3, the DNA is TGTGCCAGCAGCCGCTCAACAGGGGGCGGCTACAATGAGCAGTTCTTC. It codes for CASSRSTGGGYNEQFF.

The chain uses TRBV7-9 and TRBJ2-5, with D possibly being TRBD2 (6 bases). V lost 8 bases to trimming and J lost 2 bases, with 15 bases between them. The germline V gene encodes CDR1 SEHNR and CDR2 FQNEAQ (reference sequence). CDR3 length: 14 residues. CDR3 DNA sequence: TGTGCCAGCGGGGAATGGGGGGTTCAAGAGACCCAGTACTTC. Protein product: CASGEWGVQETQYF.

The rearrangement joins TRBV6-5 to TRBJ1-1; 9 bases agree with TRBD1. V lost 4 bases and J lost 10; bases outside the gene matches: 7. CDR1 and CDR2 (germline): MNHEY, SVGAGI. This CDR3 spans 13 amino acids. The CDR3 coding sequence is TGTGCCAGCAGTTCCCTAACAGGGGGCTCAGCTTTCTTT. Its protein product is CASSSLTGGSAFF.

V usage is TRBV5-1 and J usage is TRBJ1-1, with no clear D. Germline V gives CDR1 SGHRS, CDR2 YFSETQ. The CDR3 covers 13 residues. V lost 4 bases and J lost 0, with 7 bases in between. For the CDR3, the DNA is TGCGCCAGCAGCCCGTCTATGAACACTGAAGCTTTCTTT. This sequence encodes CASSPSMNTEAFF. Drawing the rest from reference TRBV5-1 and TRBJ1-1, the complete variable domain is KAGVTQTPRYLIKTRGQQVTLSCSPISGHRSVSWYQQTPGQGLQFLFEYFSETQRNKGNFPGRFSGRQFSNSRSEMNVSTLELGDSALYLCASSPSMNTEAFFGQGTRLTVV.

This clone was detected once. The chain is built from TRBV19 and TRBJ1-2; D gene ambiguous. This CDR3 comprises 15 residues. V shed 6 bases and J shed 3 bases, with 17 bases lying between them. The V gene's germline CDR1 is LNHDA and CDR2 SQIVND (reference sequence). The CDR3 protein is CASRSPQVGDYGYTF. In nucleotides, the CDR3 is TGTGCCAGTAGATCCCCCCAAGTCGGTGACTATGGCTACACCTTC.

The chain joins TRBV5-1 to TRBJ1-2; 11 bases fit TRBD1. From germline, CDR1 is SGHRS and CDR2 YFSETQ. V was pared by 4 bases and J by 5 bases, with 1 base of the junction left unmatched. CDR3 size: 13 residues. The CDR3 protein is CASSGQGAYGYTF. Here the CDR3 DNA reads TGCGCCAGCAGCGGACAGGGGGCTTATGGCTACACCTTC.